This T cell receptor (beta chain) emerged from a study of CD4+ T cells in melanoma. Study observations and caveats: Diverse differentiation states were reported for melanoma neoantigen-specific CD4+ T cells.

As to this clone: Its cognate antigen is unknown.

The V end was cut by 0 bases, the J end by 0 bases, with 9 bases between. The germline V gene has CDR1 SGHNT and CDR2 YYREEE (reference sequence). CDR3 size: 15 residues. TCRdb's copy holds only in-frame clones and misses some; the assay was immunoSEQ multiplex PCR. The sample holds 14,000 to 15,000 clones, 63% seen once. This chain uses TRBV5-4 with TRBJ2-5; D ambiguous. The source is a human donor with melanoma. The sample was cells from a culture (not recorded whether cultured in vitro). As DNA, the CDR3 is TGTGCCAGCAGCTTGGAGGTGGGGTACCAAGAGACCCAGTACTTC. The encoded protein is CASSLEVGYQETQYF.